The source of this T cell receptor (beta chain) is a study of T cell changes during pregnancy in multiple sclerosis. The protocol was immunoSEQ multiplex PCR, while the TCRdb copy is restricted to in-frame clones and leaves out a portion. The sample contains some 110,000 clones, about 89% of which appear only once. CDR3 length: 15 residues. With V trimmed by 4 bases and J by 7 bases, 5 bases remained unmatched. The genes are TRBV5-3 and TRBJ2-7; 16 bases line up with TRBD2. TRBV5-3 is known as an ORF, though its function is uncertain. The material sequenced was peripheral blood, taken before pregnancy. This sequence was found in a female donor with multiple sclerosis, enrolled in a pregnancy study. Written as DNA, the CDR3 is TGTGCCAGAAGCCCGGGACTAGCGGGGGGGCATGAGCAGTACTTC. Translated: CARSPGLAGGHEQYF.